A selection of T cell receptor beta chains follows, all from one sample in a study of early T cells in non-severe SARS-CoV-2 infection. TCRdb fed the 5' RACE reads into MiXCR, producing one record per CDR3 protein. The sample carries tens of thousands of distinct CDR3 sequences, 5.5% to 7.5% recorded once. The sequencing input was whole blood. The receptors were sampled from an adult who was a healthcare worker with PCR-confirmed SARS-CoV-2 infection or an uninfected control (not recorded which). Both conserved end residues are part of each CDR3. D genes are given only for firm matches. The size field is filled for only some rows; it gives once, few, many or a size class.

d_call	cdr3_length	clone_size	j_call	v_call	cdr3_aa	cdr3_nt
-	15	many	TRBJ2-7	TRBV9	CASSPRGSDSYEQYF	TGTGCCAGCAGCCCCCGAGGCTCCGACTCCTACGAGCAGTACTTC
-	14	many	TRBJ2-5	TRBV7-9	CASSLALNQETQYF	TGTGCCAGCAGCTTAGCGTTGAACCAAGAGACCCAGTACTTC
-	14	many	TRBJ2-1	TRBV28	CASSLSSLGDEQFF	TGTGCCAGCAGTTTATCCTCCCTTGGGGATGAGCAGTTCTTC
-	13	many	TRBJ1-2	TRBV13	CASSLVGYDGYTF	TGTGCCAGCAGCTTAGTGGGGTACGATGGCTACACCTTC
-	13	-	TRBJ1-1	TRBV5-1	CASSLGDTPEAFF	TGCGCCAGCAGCTTGGGTGACACCCCTGAAGCTTTCTTT
-	14	few	TRBJ1-2	TRBV5-8	CASSLVEGTGGYTF	TGTGCCAGCAGCTTGGTCGAGGGAACGGGCGGCTACACCTTC
-	14	many	TRBJ2-1	TRBV7-2	CASSSSPADNEQFF	TGTGCCAGCAGCTCCAGCCCAGCGGATAATGAGCAGTTCTTC
TRBD1	14	many	TRBJ2-3	TRBV5-6	CASSLRQGSDTQYF	TGTGCCAGCAGCTTACGACAGGGATCAGATACGCAGTATTTT
TRBD1	13	many	TRBJ1-1	TRBV20-1	CSARDRTGKEAFF	TGCAGTGCTAGAGATCGGACAGGGAAAGAAGCTTTCTTT
-	12	-	TRBJ2-7	TRBV7-2	CASSPPAYEQYF	TGTGCCAGCAGCCCACCAGCCTACGAGCAGTACTTC
-	16	-	TRBJ2-3	TRBV7-2	CASSPYRGGARDTQYF	TGTGCCAGCAGCCCCTATAGGGGGGGGGCCAGAGATACGCAGTATTTT
TRBD1	15	-	TRBJ2-7	TRBV5-6	CASSLPGQDAYEQYF	TGTGCCAGCAGCTTGCCGGGACAGGACGCCTACGAGCAGTACTTC
TRBD2	15	many	TRBJ2-2	TRBV5-5	CASSLLASGTGELFF	TGTGCCAGCAGCTTGCTTGCTAGCGGTACCGGGGAGCTGTTTTTT
-	13	medium-sized	TRBJ1-2	TRBV7-2	CASSLGPSYGYTF	TGTGCCAGCAGCTTAGGGCCAAGCTATGGCTACACCTTC
TRBD2	16	-	TRBJ2-5	TRBV7-7	CASSLSLTSGQETQYF	TGTGCTAGCAGCTTATCCCTGACTAGCGGACAAGAGACCCAGTACTTC
-	13	many	TRBJ1-2	TRBV7-8	CASSRDRDYGYTF	TGTGCCAGCAGTCGTGACAGAGATTATGGCTACACCTTC
TRBD1	15	-	TRBJ2-3	TRBV24-1	CATSAPGQATDTQYF	TGTGCCACCAGTGCCCCGGGACAGGCTACAGATACGCAGTATTTT
-	13	few	TRBJ2-7	TRBV7-9	CASSLGEEHEQYF	TGTGCCAGCAGCTTGGGTGAGGAGCACGAGCAGTACTTC
-	14	many	TRBJ1-5	TRBV6-2/TRBV6-3	CASSYRDFNQPQHF	TGTGCCAGCAGTTACAGGGACTTCAATCAGCCCCAGCATTTT
-	14	many	TRBJ1-4	TRBV27	CASSLLWGQEKLFF	TGTGCCAGCAGTTTACTCTGGGGTCAGGAAAAACTGTTTTTT
-	15	many	TRBJ2-7	TRBV5-5	CASSSAGQDLREQYF	TGTGCCAGCAGCTCAGCTGGACAAGACCTACGAGAGCAGTACTTC
TRBD2	16	many	TRBJ2-1	TRBV20-1	CSAEELAGEHYNEQFF	TGCAGTGCTGAGGAGCTAGCGGGGGAGCATTACAATGAGCAGTTCTTC
TRBD1	19	many	TRBJ2-7	TRBV5-1	CASSLAVAGGVHLYYEQYF	TGCGCCAGCAGCTTAGCCGTGGCAGGGGGAGTTCATCTGTACTACGAGCAGTACTTC
-	16	many	TRBJ2-1	TRBV9	CASSVGDQLGSREQFF	TGTGCCAGCAGCGTAGGGGACCAGCTCGGGTCAAGGGAGCAGTTCTTC
-	13	many	TRBJ1-1	TRBV20-1	CSASRGLNTEAFF	TGCAGTGCTTCGCGGGGGCTTAACACTGAAGCTTTCTTT
-	17	many	TRBJ2-3	TRBV29-1	CSVEDGSTSDATDTQYF	TGCAGCGTTGAAGATGGCTCGACTAGTGATGCCACAGATACGCAGTATTTT
-	15	-	TRBJ2-5	TRBV6-1	CASSEAGTKLGNQYF	TGTGCCAGCAGTGAAGCGGGGACCAAACTGGGCAACCAGTACTTC
-	16	-	TRBJ1-5	TRBV28	CASSPKPRPSNQPQHF	TGTGCCAGCAGTCCAAAACCTAGACCGTCCAATCAGCCCCAGCATTTT
-	12	many	TRBJ2-3	TRBV12-3/TRBV12-4	CASSLFVDTQYF	TGTGCCAGCAGTTTATTCGTAGATACGCAGTATTTT
-	17	many	TRBJ1-4	TRBV7-8	CASSSPKDEGLGEKLFF	TGTGCCAGCAGCTCCCCAAAGGACGAGGGGTTGGGTGAAAAACTGTTTTTT
-	15	few	TRBJ1-5	TRBV7-9	CASSLAMGENQPQHF	TGTGCCAGCAGCTTAGCGATGGGGGAGAATCAGCCCCAGCATTTT
TRBD2	12	-	TRBJ2-7	TRBV27	CASSDPGGDLYF	TGTGCCAGCAGTGATCCGGGGGGAGATCTGTACTTC
-	14	-	TRBJ1-6	TRBV6-2/TRBV6-3	CASSYAADNSPLHF	TGTGCCAGCAGTTACGCGGCTGATAATTCACCCCTCCACTTT
-	16	-	TRBJ1-5	TRBV18	CASSPRASQGGQPQHF	TGTGCCAGCTCACCCCGCGCATCGCAAGGGGGTCAGCCCCAGCATTTT
-	13	-	TRBJ2-2	TRBV30	CAWRTGRIGELFF	TGTGCCTGGAGGACAGGGAGGATCGGGGAGCTGTTTTTT